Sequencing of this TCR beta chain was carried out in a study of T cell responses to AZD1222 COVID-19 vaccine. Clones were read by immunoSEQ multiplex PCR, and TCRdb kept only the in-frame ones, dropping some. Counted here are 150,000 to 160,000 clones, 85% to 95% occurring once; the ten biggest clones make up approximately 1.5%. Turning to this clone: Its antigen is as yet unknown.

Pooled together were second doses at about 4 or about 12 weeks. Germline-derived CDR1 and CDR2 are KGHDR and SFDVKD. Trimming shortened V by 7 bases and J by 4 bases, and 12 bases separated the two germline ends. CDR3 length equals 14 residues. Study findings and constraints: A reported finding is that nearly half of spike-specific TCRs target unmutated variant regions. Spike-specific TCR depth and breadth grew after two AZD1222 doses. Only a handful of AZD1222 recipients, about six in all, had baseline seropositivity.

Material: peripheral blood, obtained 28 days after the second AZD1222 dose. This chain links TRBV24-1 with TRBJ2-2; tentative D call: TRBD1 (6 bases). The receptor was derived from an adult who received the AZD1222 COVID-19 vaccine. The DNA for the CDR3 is TGTGCCACCAGAAGCACAGGGATCACCGGGGAGCTGTTTTTT. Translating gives CATRSTGITGELFF.